These T cell receptor beta chains were read from a single sample in a study of blood T cell repertoires in COVID-19. Measured with immunoSEQ multiplex PCR; TCRdb has only the in-frame clones, and not every one. This table has a few hundred thousand clones, about nine tenths appearing once. The sequenced material came from peripheral blood. The receptors shown here come from a woman in her twenties or thirties with COVID-19, enrolled during active disease. Each CDR3 is given with its conserved first and last residue.

v_gene,len,CDR3aa
TRBV19,12,CASKPGESEAFF
TRBV7-6,15,CASSSQTGFTGELFF
TRBV7-6,13,CASSLDTNNEQFF
TRBV11-2,16,CASSPKLRVHTGELFF
TRBV13,16,CASSSSGTDNTGELFF
TRBV5-4,15,CASSERGREGEKLFF
TRBV28,13,CKTGTYLQETQYF
TRBV4-1,16,CASSQLAGGQTGELFF
TRBV5-5,16,CASSLQGSRTNTEAFF
TRBV9,18,CASSETGVQLRSGNTIYF
TRBV29-1,16,CSVEDPVTRVADTQYF
TRBV2,13,CASTLTGVSGYTF
TRBV5-1,19,CASRRVGSSGGSLRDTQYF
TRBV5-4,14,CASSLDRTNSPLHF
TRBV27,14,CASSGQGPHSPLHF
TRBV15,16,CATSKWGQGAGQPQHF
TRBV4-1,16,CASSQPIAGGSNEQFF
TRBV25-1,15,CASSRIGVAGNTIYF
TRBV4-2,17,CASSYIGLAGGPNTQYF
TRBV2,13,CASSEGTTNEQFF
TRBV11-2,18,CASSPTRGEPSNWEKLFF
TRBV11-2,15,CASSFEGLAVNEQFF
TRBV7-6,12,CASSSPNNEQFF
TRBV6-5,16,CASSYSQGAWTGELFF
TRBV4-3,12,CASSQDLRVLYF
TRBV29-1,14,CSVAGTSGERTQYF
TRBV9,13,CASSQIPDREAFF
TRBV18,15,CASSPERGGGAEAFF
TRBV5-7,15,CASSLALQGNTEAFF
TRBV18,14,CASSPILGQETQYF
TRBV9,15,CASSAHGGVGETQYF
TRBV27,13,CASSLSRGNEQYF
TRBV6-1,15,CASSEGLAVSYGYTF
TRBV11-3,14,CASSLGLSQETQYF
TRBV2,18,CASRGRLWLAERTDTQYF
TRBV7-2,16,CASSPGRVTQREKLFF
TRBV6-5,15,CASTSYDRYNEKLFF
TRBV4-2,16,CASSQGPGTGGEKLFF